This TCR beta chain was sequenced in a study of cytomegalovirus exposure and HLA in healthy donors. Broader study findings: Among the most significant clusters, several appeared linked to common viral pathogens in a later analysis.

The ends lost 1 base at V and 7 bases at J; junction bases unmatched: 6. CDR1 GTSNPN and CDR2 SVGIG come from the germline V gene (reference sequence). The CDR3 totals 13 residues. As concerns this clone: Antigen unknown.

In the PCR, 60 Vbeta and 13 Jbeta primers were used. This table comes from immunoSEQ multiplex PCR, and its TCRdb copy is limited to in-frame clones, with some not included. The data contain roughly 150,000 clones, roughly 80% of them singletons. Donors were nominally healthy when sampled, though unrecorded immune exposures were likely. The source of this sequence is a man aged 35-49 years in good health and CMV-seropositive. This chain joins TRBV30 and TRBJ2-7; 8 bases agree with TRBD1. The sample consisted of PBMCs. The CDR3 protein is CAWSAGQAREQYF. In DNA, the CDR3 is TGTGCCTGGAGTGCGGGACAGGCCCGGGAGCAGTACTTC.